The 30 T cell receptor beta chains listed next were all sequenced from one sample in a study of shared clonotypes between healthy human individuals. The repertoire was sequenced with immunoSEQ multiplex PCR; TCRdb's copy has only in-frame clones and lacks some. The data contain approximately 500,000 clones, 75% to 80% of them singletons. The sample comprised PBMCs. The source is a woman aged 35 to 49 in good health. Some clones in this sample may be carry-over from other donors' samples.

The CDR3 nucleotides are TGTGCCAGCAGCCCCCCTAGCGACGAGCAGTACTTC. This sequence encodes CASSPPSDEQYF. This rearrangement joins TRBV11-1 to TRBJ2-7; D possibly corresponds to TRBD2 (6 bases). The germline V gene encodes CDR1 SGHAT and CDR2 FQDESV (reference sequence). This CDR3 contains 12 residues. Trimming took off 5 bases at V and 5 bases at J, with 10 bases between the two ends.

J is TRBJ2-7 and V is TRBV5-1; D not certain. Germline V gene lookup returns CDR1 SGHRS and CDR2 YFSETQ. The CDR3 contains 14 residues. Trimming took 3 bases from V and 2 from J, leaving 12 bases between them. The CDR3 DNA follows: TGCGCCAGCAGCTGGACCATAGGCACCTACGAGCAGTACTTC. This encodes CASSWTIGTYEQYF.

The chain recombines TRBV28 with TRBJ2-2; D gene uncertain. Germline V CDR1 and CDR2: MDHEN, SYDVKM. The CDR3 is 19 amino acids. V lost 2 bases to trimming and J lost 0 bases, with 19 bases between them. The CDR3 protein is CASSLALLLRAPNTGELFF. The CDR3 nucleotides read TGTGCCAGCAGTTTAGCCTTGCTTCTTCGCGCGCCGAACACCGGGGAGCTGTTTTTT.

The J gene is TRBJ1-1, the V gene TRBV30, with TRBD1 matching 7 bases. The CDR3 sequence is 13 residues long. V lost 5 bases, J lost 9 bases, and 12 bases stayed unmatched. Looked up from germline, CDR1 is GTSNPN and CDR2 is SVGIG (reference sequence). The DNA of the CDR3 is TGTGCCTGGGCAGATACAGGGGCGCCTAAAGCTTTCTTT. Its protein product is CAWADTGAPKAFF.

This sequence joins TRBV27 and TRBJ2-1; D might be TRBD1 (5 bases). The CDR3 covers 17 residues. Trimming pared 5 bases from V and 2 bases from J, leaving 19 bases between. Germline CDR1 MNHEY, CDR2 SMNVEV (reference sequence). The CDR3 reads CASSTPQGINTYNEQFF. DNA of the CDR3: TGTGCCAGCAGTACCCCTCAGGGAATCAATACCTACAATGAGCAGTTCTTC.

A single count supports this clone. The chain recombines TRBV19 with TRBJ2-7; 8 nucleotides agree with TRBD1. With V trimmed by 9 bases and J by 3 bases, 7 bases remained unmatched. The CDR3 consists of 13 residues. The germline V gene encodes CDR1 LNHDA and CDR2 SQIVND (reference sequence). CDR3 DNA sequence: TGTGCCAGCGAGGGACAGGCGGACTACGAGCAGTACTTC. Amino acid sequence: CASEGQADYEQYF.

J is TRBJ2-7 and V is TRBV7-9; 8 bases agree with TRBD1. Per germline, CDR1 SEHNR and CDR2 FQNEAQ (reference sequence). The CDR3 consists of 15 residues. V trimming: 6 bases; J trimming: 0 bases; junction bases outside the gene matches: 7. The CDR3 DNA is TGTGCCAGCAGTACCCCTGACAGGGGCTCCTACGAGCAGTACTTC. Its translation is CASSTPDRGSYEQYF.

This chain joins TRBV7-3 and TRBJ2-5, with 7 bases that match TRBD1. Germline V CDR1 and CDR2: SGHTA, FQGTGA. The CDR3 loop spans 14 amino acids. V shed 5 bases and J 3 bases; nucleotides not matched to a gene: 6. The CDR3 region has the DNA TGTGCCAGCAGCCCACAGGGGCGGGAAGAGACCCAGTACTTC. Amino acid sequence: CASSPQGREETQYF.

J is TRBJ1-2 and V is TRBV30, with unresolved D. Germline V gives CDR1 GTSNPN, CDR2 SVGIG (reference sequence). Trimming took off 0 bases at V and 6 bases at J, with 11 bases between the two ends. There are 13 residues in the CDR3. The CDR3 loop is CAWSVGPGDGYTF. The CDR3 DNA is TGTGCCTGGAGTGTAGGCCCCGGGGATGGCTACACCTTC.

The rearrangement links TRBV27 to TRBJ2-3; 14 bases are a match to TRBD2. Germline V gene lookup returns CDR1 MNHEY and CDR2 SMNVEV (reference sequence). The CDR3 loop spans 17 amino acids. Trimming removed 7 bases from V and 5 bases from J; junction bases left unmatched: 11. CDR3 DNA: TGTGCCAGCATCCTCAACTGGGGGACTAGCGGGAGAGATACGCAGTATTTT. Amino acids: CASILNWGTSGRDTQYF.

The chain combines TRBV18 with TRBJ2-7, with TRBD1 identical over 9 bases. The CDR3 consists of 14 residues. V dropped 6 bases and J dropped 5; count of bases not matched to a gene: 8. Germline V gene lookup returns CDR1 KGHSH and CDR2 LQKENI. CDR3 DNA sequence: TGTGCCAGCTCGCCCCGGACAGGGGAGAACGAGCAGTACTTC. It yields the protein CASSPRTGENEQYF.

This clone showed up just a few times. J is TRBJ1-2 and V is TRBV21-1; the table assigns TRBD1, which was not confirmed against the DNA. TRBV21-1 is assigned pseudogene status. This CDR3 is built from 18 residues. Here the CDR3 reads CASSGGQGAYPDNYGYTF. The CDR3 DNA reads TGTGCCAGCAGCGGGGGACAGGGGGCGTACCCCGATAACTATGGCTACACCTTC.

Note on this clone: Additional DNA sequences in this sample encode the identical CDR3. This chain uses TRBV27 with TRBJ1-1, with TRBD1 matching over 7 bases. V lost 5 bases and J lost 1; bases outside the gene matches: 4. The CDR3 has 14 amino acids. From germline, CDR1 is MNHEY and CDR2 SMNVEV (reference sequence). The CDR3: CASSPGTANTEAFF. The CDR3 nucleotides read TGTGCCAGCAGTCCCGGGACAGCGAACACTGAAGCTTTCTTT.

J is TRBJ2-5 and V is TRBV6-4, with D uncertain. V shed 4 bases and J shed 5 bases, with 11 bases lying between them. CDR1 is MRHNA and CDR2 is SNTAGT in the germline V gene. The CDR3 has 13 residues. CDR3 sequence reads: CASSVQPRETQYF. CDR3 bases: TGTGCCAGCAGTGTCCAGCCCCGCGAGACCCAGTACTTC.

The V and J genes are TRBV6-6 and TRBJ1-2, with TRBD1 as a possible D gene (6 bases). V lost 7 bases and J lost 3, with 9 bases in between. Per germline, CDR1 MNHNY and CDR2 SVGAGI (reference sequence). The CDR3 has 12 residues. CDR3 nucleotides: TGTGCCAGCACACAGGGTTACTATGGCTACACCTTC. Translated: CASTQGYYGYTF.

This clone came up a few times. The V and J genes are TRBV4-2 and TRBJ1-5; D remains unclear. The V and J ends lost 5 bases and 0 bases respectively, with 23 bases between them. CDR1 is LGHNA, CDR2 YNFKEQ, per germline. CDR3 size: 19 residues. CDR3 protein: CASSCGRIGPLYSNQPQHF. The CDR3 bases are TGTGCCAGCAGCTGCGGGCGGATCGGGCCCCTTTATAGCAATCAGCCCCAGCATTTT.

CDR3 nucleotide sequence: TGCGCCAGCAGCTTCCCTAGCGGAGCCCAAGAGACCCAGTACTTC. The encoded protein is CASSFPSGAQETQYF. The rearrangement links TRBV5-1 to TRBJ2-5; 7 bases line up with TRBD2. Germline CDR1 is SGHRS and CDR2 is YFSETQ. The CDR3 has 15 residues. The junction had 5 bases not matched to a gene; V was cut back by 2 bases and J by 1 base.

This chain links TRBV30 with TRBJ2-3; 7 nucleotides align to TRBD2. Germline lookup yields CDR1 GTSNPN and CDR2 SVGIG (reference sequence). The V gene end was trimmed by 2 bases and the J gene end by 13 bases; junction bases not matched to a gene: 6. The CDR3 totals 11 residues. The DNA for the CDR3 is TGTGCCTGGAGTAGGGCGGGAGTGAAGTATTTT. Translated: CAWSRAGVKYF.

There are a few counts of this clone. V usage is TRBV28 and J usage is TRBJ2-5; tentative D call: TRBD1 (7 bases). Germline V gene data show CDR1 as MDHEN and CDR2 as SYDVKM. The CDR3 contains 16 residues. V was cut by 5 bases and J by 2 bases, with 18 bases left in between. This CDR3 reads CASSLGRGAAQETQYF. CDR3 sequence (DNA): TGTGCCAGCAGTCTAGGCAGGGGGGCAGCTCAAGAGACCCAGTACTTC.

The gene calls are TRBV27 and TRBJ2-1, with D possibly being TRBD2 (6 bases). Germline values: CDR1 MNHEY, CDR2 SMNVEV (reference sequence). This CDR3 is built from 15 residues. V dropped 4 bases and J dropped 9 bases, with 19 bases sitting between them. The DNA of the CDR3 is TGTGCCAGCAGTTCCACCCCCCCGGGAGTAACTGAGCAGTTCTTC. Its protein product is CASSSTPPGVTEQFF.

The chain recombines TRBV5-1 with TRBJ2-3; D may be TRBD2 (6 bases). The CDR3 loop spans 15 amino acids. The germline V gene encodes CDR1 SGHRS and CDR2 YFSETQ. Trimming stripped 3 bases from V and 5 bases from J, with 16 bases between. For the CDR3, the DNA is TGCGCCAGCAGCTCCCAGCGGGCTGGTGGAGATACGCAGTATTTT. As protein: CASSSQRAGGDTQYF.

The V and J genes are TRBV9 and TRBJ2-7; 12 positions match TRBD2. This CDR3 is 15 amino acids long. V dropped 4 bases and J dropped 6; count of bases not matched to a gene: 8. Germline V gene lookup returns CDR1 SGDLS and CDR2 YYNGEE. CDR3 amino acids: CASSPRLAGVGEQYF. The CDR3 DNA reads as TGTGCCAGCAGCCCTAGACTAGCGGGAGTTGGCGAGCAGTACTTC. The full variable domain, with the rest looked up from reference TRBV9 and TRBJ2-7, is DSGVTQTPKHLITATGQRVTLRCSPRSGDLSVYWYQQSLDQGLQFLIQYYNGEERAKGNILERFSAQQFPDLHSELNLSSLELGDSALYFCASSPRLAGVGEQYFGPGTRLTVT.

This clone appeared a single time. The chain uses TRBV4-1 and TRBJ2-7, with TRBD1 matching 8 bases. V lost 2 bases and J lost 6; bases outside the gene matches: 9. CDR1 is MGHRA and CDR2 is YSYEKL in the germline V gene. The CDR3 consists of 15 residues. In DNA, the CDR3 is TGCGCCAGCAGCCAATCGGGACAGGCCCTCGTCGAGCAGTACTTC. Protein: CASSQSGQALVEQYF.

The CDR3 spells CASRNTRTSGTYEQYF. DNA for the CDR3: TGTGCCAGCAGAAATACAAGGACTAGCGGAACCTACGAGCAGTACTTC. V usage is TRBV28 and J usage is TRBJ2-7; TRBD2 aligns across 10 bases. V lost 6 bases and J lost 2; bases outside the gene matches: 10. Per germline, CDR1 MDHEN and CDR2 SYDVKM. The CDR3 extends over 16 amino acids.

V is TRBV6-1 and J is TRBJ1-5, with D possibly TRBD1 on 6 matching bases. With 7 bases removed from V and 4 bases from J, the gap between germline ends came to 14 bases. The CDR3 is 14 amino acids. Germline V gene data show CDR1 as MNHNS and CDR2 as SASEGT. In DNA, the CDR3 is TGTGCCAGCACTAGGACAGATGGAAATCAGCCCCAGCATTTT. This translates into CASTRTDGNQPQHF.

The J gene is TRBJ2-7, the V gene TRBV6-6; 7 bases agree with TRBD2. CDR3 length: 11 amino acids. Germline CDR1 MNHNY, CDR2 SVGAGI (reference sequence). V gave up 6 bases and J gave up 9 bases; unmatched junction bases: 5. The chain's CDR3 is CASSPSGGQYF. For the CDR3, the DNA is TGTGCCAGCAGCCCCTCGGGGGGGCAGTACTTC.

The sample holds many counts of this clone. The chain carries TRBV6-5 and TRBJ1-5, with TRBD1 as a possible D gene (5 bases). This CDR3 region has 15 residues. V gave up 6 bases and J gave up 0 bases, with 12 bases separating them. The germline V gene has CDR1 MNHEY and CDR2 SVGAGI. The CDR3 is CASRTDSTSNQPQHF. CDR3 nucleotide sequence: TGTGCCAGCAGGACCGACAGTACTAGCAATCAGCCCCAGCATTTT.

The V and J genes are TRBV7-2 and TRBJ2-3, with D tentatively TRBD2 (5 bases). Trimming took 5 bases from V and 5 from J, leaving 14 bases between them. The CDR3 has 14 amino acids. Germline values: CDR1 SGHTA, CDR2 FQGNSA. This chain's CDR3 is CASSPRRTGDTQYF. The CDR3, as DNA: TGTGCCAGCAGCCCGAGGAGGACGGGAGATACGCAGTATTTT.

The CDR3 reads CASSGSETQYF. CDR3 nucleotide sequence: TGTGCCAGCAGCGGGAGTGAGACCCAGTACTTC. This sequence joins TRBV2 and TRBJ2-5, with D perhaps matching TRBD2 (6 bases). This CDR3 spans 11 amino acids. V lost 6 bases and J lost 5, with 7 bases in between. Germline V lookup: CDR1 SNHLY, CDR2 FYNNEI.

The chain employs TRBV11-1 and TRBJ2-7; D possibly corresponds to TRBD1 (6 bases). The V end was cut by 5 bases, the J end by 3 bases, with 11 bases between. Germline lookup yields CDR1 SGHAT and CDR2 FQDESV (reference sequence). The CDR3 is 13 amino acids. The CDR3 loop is CASSPGQIYEQYF. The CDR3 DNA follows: TGTGCCAGCAGCCCCGGACAGATCTACGAGCAGTACTTC.